The entry that follows covers one T cell receptor (beta chain) sequence. V lost 5 bases and J lost 9; bases outside the gene matches: 6. This CDR3 has 13 residues. CDR1 MNHEY and CDR2 SMNVEV come from the germline V gene (reference sequence). This specimen comes from a study of shared clonotypes between healthy human individuals. Libraries were prepared by immunoSEQ multiplex PCR; TCRdb keeps only in-frame clonotypes and omits some of them. The repertoire holds about 1 million clones, with around 74% as singletons. The J gene is TRBJ1-5, the V gene TRBV27; 8 bases map to TRBD1. The sample was memory CD4+ T cells sorted from blood. Sample subset: CD45RA-negative fraction. This clonotype was sampled from a man between 18 and 35 years old in good health. The CDR3 sequence: CASSTPGQGPQHF. For the CDR3, the DNA is TGTGCCAGCAGTACCCCCGGACAGGGGCCCCAGCATTTT.